The 15 T cell receptor beta chains listed next were all sequenced from one sample in a study of CD8+ T cells in alopecia areata. RNA, once extracted, was reverse transcribed into cDNA for use as the sequencing template. Measured with immunoSEQ multiplex PCR; TCRdb has only the in-frame clones, and not every one. Seen here are some 180,000 clones, roughly 60% observed once, and the top ten hold 1.7%. The sequenced sample was CD4+ T cells sorted from blood, obtained at week 0. These receptors were taken from a human donor with alopecia areata.

The chain carries TRBV11-2 and TRBJ2-3; no clear D. The germline V gene encodes CDR1 SGHAT and CDR2 FQNNGV. CDR3 length equals 15 residues. Deletions cut 0 bases from V and 4 bases from J, with 11 bases between. CDR3 in amino acids: CASSLDDLYSDTQYF. The CDR3 DNA is TGTGCCAGCAGCTTAGATGACCTGTATTCAGATACGCAGTATTTT.

This clone has a single count. The V gene is TRBV4-3, the J gene TRBJ2-2; weak D call: TRBD2 (5 bases). The CDR3 totals 15 residues. From germline, CDR1 is LGHNA and CDR2 YSLEER. Between the trimmed V and J ends, which lost 3 bases and 2 bases, there was a span of 10 bases. The CDR3 sequence: CASSQSWTNTGELFF. CDR3 bases: TGCGCCAGCAGCCAGTCGTGGACTAACACCGGGGAGCTGTTTTTT.

The V gene is TRBV30, the J gene TRBJ2-5; the match to TRBD1 covers 8 bases. V lost 0 bases and J lost 5; bases outside the gene matches: 8. The length of the CDR3 is 15 residues. Germline V lookup: CDR1 GTSNPN, CDR2 SVGIG (reference sequence). DNA for the CDR3: TGTGCCTGGAGTGTATCTGCAGGGGGCCTCGAGACCCAGTACTTC. This translates into CAWSVSAGGLETQYF.

The chain uses TRBV5-6 and TRBJ2-7; 8 bases line up with TRBD2. V lost 4 bases to trimming and J lost 11 bases; unmatched junction nucleotides: 8. Germline CDR1 is SGHDT and CDR2 is YYEEEE. The CDR3 runs 12 residues. Written as DNA, the CDR3 is TGTGCCAGCAGCGCGGGGGGTCCCGCGGAGTACTTC. It translates to CASSAGGPAEYF. Full variable domain (remainder filled in from reference TRBV5-6 and TRBJ2-7): DAGVTQSPTHLIKTRGQQVTLRCSPKSGHDTVSWYQQALGQGPQFIFQYYEEEERQRGNFPDRFSGHQFPNYSSELNVNALLLGDSALYLCASSAGGPAEYFGPGTRLTVT.

The chain uses TRBV7-2 and TRBJ1-1; TRBD1 matches at 10 bases. Per the germline V gene, CDR1 is SGHTA and CDR2 is FQGNSA. V lost 3 bases to trimming and J lost 9 bases; unmatched junction nucleotides: 4. The CDR3 sequence is 13 residues long. CDR3 sequence reads: CASSFDRGRQAFF. The CDR3 DNA reads as TGTGCCAGCAGCTTCGACAGGGGGCGGCAAGCTTTCTTT.

The chain carries TRBV7-9 and TRBJ1-4; D not resolved. The germline V and J ends were trimmed by 5 bases and 1 base, with 11 bases remaining between them. Germline CDR1 and CDR2: SEHNR and FQNEAQ (reference sequence). The CDR3 covers 15 residues. The CDR3 loop is CASSLSRGTNEKLFF. CDR3 bases: TGTGCCAGCAGCCTTTCTCGGGGAACTAATGAAAAACTGTTTTTT. Filled out from reference TRBV7-9 and TRBJ1-4, the complete variable domain reads DTGVSQNPRHKITKRGQNVTFRCDPISEHNRLYWYRQTLGQGPEFLTYFQNEAQLEKSRLLSDRFSAERPKGSFSTLEIQRTEQGDSAMYLCASSLSRGTNEKLFFGSGTQLSVL.

This chain connects TRBV29-1 to TRBJ1-2; no reliable D call. Germline values: CDR1 SQVTM, CDR2 ANQGSEA. Trimming left V 4 bases short and J 3 bases short, with 15 bases between. CDR3 size: 14 residues. In nucleotides, the CDR3 is TGCAGCGTTGCAGATGGCTCTAACTACTATGGCTACACCTTC. It yields the protein CSVADGSNYYGYTF.

This clone was picked up a small number of times. The chain has TRBV7-2 and TRBJ2-7; D unresolved. This CDR3 is built from 15 residues. V lost 5 bases to trimming and J lost 3 bases, with 17 bases between them. CDR1 is SGHTA, CDR2 FQGNSA, per germline. The CDR3 sequence: CASSPGPAFNYEQYF. The CDR3 nucleotides read TGTGCCAGCAGCCCGGGTCCGGCTTTTAACTACGAGCAGTACTTC.

The V call is TRBV7-3, the J call TRBJ2-7; D unresolved. The length of the CDR3 is 12 residues. CDR1 and CDR2 (germline): SGHTA, FQGTGA. V lost 8 bases to trimming and J lost 4 bases, with 12 bases between them. The CDR3 DNA reads TGTGCCAGCGGAGACGGCCGGTACGAGCAGTACTTC. Translated: CASGDGRYEQYF.

The gene calls are TRBV5-6 and TRBJ2-7; tentative D call: TRBD2 (5 bases). Germline-derived CDR1 and CDR2 are SGHDT and YYEEEE. Trimming stripped 0 bases from V and 0 bases from J, with 13 bases between. This CDR3 contains 16 residues. CDR3 coding DNA: TGTGCCAGCAGCTTGGGTCGTTCGGGGAACTCCTACGAGCAGTACTTC. It is translated as CASSLGRSGNSYEQYF.

V usage is TRBV27 and J usage is TRBJ2-3; 8 bases fit TRBD2. The germline V gene has CDR1 MNHEY and CDR2 SMNVEV (reference sequence). V was clipped by 2 bases and J by 6 bases; unmatched bases: 7. The CDR3 has 15 residues. CDR3 in amino acids: CASSLPGGPADTQYF. The DNA of the CDR3 is TGTGCCAGCAGTTTACCGGGGGGGCCGGCGGATACGCAGTATTTT.

The rearrangement uses TRBV29-1 and TRBJ2-5, with D possibly called TRBD1 or TRBD2 (6 bases each). CDR3 size: 12 residues. V was pared by 7 bases and J by 4 bases, with 13 bases between. Germline CDR1 SQVTM, CDR2 ANQGSEA. In nucleotides, the CDR3 is TGCAGCGCCCAACAGGGAGGAGAGACCCAGTACTTC. This sequence encodes CSAQQGGETQYF. Based on the CDR3 plus reference TRBV29-1 and TRBJ2-5, the full variable domain is SAVISQKPSRDICQRGTSLTIQCQVDSQVTMMFWYRQQPGQSLTLIATANQGSEATYESGFVIDKFPISRPNLTFSTLTVSNMSPEDSSIYLCSAQQGGETQYFGPGTRLLVL.

This clone was detected only a few times. The chain employs TRBV5-4 and TRBJ2-7; D unclear. With 2 bases removed from V and 0 bases from J, the gap between germline ends came to 9 bases. The CDR3 totals 14 residues. Germline CDR1 is SGHNT and CDR2 is YYREEE (reference sequence). The CDR3 nucleotides are TGTGCCAGCAGCTTCGACCCCAGCTCCTACGAGCAGTACTTC. This codes for CASSFDPSSYEQYF. Looking up the rest from reference TRBV5-4 and TRBJ2-7 gives the full variable domain: ETGVTQSPTHLIKTRGQQVTLRCSSQSGHNTVSWYQQALGQGPQFIFQYYREEENGRGNFPPRFSGLQFPNYSSELNVNALELDDSALYLCASSFDPSSYEQYFGPGTRLTVT.

The chain recombines TRBV7-2 with TRBJ2-7, with D unclear. CDR1 is SGHTA and CDR2 is FQGNSA in the germline V gene. V was clipped by 1 base and J by 6 bases, with 16 bases between them. This CDR3 is 15 amino acids long. The CDR3 sequence: CASSLVWPKRREQYF. For the CDR3, the DNA is TGTGCCAGCAGCTTAGTCTGGCCTAAGCGACGCGAGCAGTACTTC.

V usage is TRBV29-1 and J usage is TRBJ1-1; 7 bases agree with TRBD1. The length of the CDR3 is 13 residues. With 6 bases clipped from V and 1 base from J, the junction kept 5 bases outside the gene matches. Germline V CDR1 and CDR2: SQVTM, ANQGSEA. This CDR3 reads CSVSGQQNTEAFF. DNA for the CDR3: TGCAGCGTCTCGGGACAGCAGAACACTGAAGCTTTCTTT.